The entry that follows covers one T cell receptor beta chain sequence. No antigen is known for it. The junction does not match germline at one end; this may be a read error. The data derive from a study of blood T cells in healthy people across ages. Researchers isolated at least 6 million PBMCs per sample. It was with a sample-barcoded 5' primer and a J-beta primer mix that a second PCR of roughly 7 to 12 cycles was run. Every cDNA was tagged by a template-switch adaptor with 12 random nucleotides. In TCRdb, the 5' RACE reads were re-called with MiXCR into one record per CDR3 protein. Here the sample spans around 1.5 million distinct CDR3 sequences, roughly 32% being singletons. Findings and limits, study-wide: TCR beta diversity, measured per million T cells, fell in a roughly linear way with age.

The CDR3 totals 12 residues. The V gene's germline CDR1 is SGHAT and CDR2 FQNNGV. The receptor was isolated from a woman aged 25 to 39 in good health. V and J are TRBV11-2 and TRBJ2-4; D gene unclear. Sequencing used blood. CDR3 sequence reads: CASSPDRNIRYF. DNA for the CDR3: TGTGCCAGCAGCCCCGACCGAAACATTCGGTACTTC.